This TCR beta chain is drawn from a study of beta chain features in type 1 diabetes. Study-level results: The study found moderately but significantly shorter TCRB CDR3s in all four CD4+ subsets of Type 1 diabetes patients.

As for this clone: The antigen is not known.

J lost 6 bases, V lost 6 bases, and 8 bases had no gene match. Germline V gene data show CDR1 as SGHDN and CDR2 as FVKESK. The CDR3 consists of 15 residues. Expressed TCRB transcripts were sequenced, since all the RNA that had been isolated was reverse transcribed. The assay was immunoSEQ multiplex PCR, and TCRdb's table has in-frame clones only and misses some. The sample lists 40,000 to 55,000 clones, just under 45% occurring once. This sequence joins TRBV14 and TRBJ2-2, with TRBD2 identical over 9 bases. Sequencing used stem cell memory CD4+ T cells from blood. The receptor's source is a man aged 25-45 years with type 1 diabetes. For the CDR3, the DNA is TGTGCCAGCAGGCCCGGGACTAGCTATGCCGGGGAGCTGTTTTTT. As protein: CASRPGTSYAGELFF.